Described below is a single T cell receptor (beta chain) sequence and its context. This table comes from immunoSEQ multiplex PCR, and its TCRdb copy is limited to in-frame clones, with some not included. The table has 90,000 to 140,000 clones, about four fifths seen once; the top ten hold around 10%. The sample originates from a study of blood T cell repertoires in COVID-19. As for the study in general: Nucleic acid was either cDNA or gDNA, and it came from T cells, B-cell-depleted T cells, or PBMCs.

CDR3 length: 16 amino acids. Germline V gene data show CDR1 as LGHDT and CDR2 as YNNKEL (reference sequence). The V and J ends lost 0 bases and 6 bases, in that order; junction bases with no gene match: 10. This chain uses TRBV3-1 (or the pseudogene TRBV3-2) with TRBJ1-2, with 7 nucleotides matching TRBD1. The source material was peripheral blood. The receptor comes from a woman between 70 and 85 years old with acute or convalescent COVID-19. The CDR3 DNA follows: TGTGCCAGCAGCCAAGATCTCCGGGACAGAGGAGATGGCTACACCTTC. Its protein is CASSQDLRDRGDGYTF.